This entry is about one TCR beta chain. This entry comes from a study of T cells in tumors after PD-1 blockade. Study-level information: Patients had no prior checkpoint blockade, systemic immunosuppressants, or anti-cancer therapy within 4 weeks.

Clones were read by immunoSEQ multiplex PCR, and TCRdb kept only the in-frame ones, dropping some. The data hold more than 14,000 clones, with more than 65% observed a single time. This clonotype was obtained from a human donor with basal cell carcinoma. This specimen was PBMCs, taken after anti-PD-1 treatment.

CDR3 amino acids: CASSQGDSPLHF. In DNA, the CDR3 is TGTGCCAGCAGCCAGGGGGATTCACCCCTCCACTTT. This chain links TRBV2 with TRBJ1-6; 7 bases match TRBD1. This CDR3 comprises 12 residues. The trim removed 6 bases at V and 8 bases at J, leaving 1 base unmatched. Germline V gives CDR1 SNHLY, CDR2 FYNNEI.